These 29 T cell receptor beta chains came from one sample sequenced in a study of radiotherapy plus CTLA-4 blockade in lung cancer. Method: immunoSEQ multiplex PCR; TCRdb's copy keeps in-frame clones and lacks some. This table has some 15,000 clones, 65% to 75% appearing once. The sequences come from peripheral blood, collected from a patient treated with radiotherapy plus ipilimumab. The receptors here all came from a human donor with non-small cell lung cancer whose response to radiotherapy plus ipilimumab could not be evaluated.

The chain carries TRBV9 and TRBJ1-1, with a tentative D call TRBD1 (5 bases). V was trimmed by 0 bases and J by 4 bases, leaving 19 bases between them. Germline-derived CDR1 and CDR2 are SGDLS and YYNGEE. This CDR3 region has 17 residues. The CDR3 sequence: CASSVVVGGLSGTEAFF. The CDR3 DNA reads TGTGCCAGCAGCGTAGTAGTGGGGGGGTTATCGGGCACTGAAGCTTTCTTT.

The genes are TRBV7-3 and TRBJ2-1, with 7 bases matching TRBD1. Germline V gene sequence: CDR1 SGHTA, CDR2 FQGTGA. The CDR3 covers 15 residues. V was pared by 5 bases and J by 7 bases, with 11 bases of the junction left unmatched. CDR3: CASSPGRGGRNEQFF. The CDR3 nucleotides read TGTGCCAGCAGCCCGGGAAGAGGGGGCAGGAATGAGCAGTTCTTC.

The V and J genes are TRBV5-1 and TRBJ2-3, with 12 bases fitting TRBD2. The germline gives CDR1 SGHRS, CDR2 YFSETQ. V shed 3 bases, J shed 5 bases, and the junction held 13 bases outside the gene matches. This CDR3 has 18 residues. CDR3 nucleotides: TGCGCCAGCAGCTATATCTCCGGGACTAGCGGGCGGTTAGATACGCAGTATTTT. It is translated as CASSYISGTSGRLDTQYF.

V gene TRBV7-3 combines with J gene TRBJ1-1; the D gene is possibly TRBD1 (5 bases). Germline CDR1 and CDR2: SGHTA and FQGTGA. The CDR3 covers 15 residues. The V and J ends lost 2 bases and 1 base respectively, with 11 bases between them. The CDR3 DNA reads as TGTGCCAGCAGCTTATTCCCAGGGCCGAACACTGAAGCTTTCTTT. Its protein is CASSLFPGPNTEAFF.

This chain links TRBV7-6 with TRBJ2-2; D not resolved. The CDR3 runs 16 residues. Germline loops: CDR1 SGHVS, CDR2 FNYEAQ. Trimming shortened V by 5 bases and J by 5 bases, and 18 bases separated the two germline ends. CDR3 DNA sequence: TGTGCCAGCAGCCACCCCAACCCGTGGGCAACCGGGGAGCTGTTTTTT. It codes for CASSHPNPWATGELFF.

This chain joins TRBV11-3 and TRBJ1-3; D gene uncertain. V was clipped by 2 bases and J by 4 bases, with 9 bases between them. Germline V lookup: CDR1 SGHNT, CDR2 YENEEA. CDR3 size: 14 residues. In DNA, the CDR3 is TGTGCCAGCAGCTTAAACTTGAAAGGAAACACCATATATTTT. Protein sequence: CASSLNLKGNTIYF.

The chain recombines TRBV29-1 with TRBJ2-3; the match to TRBD2 covers 8 bases. Germline V gene lookup returns CDR1 SQVTM and CDR2 ANQGSEA. Trimming took 6 bases from V and 6 from J; bases not matched to a gene: 14. This CDR3 region has 15 residues. CDR3 region: CSVVIAGRRRDTQYF. The DNA of the CDR3 is TGCAGCGTGGTTATAGCGGGGCGACGTAGGGATACGCAGTATTTT.

The chain has TRBV30 and TRBJ2-2, with a possible D match to TRBD1 (5 bases). V was trimmed by 2 bases and J by 4 bases, leaving 14 bases between them. Germline V CDR1 and CDR2: GTSNPN, SVGIG (reference sequence). The CDR3 has 15 residues. Here the CDR3 reads CAWSTGAYSTGELFF. DNA for the CDR3: TGTGCCTGGAGTACTGGGGCTTATTCCACCGGGGAGCTGTTTTTT.

The chain uses TRBV18 and TRBJ2-5; D might be TRBD1 (5 bases). The CDR3 length is 14 residues. V was trimmed by 2 bases and J by 1 base, leaving 8 bases between them. CDR1 KGHSH and CDR2 LQKENI come from the germline V gene. The CDR3 bases are TGTGCCAGCTCACCAGGGGCAGTCCAAGAGACCCAGTACTTC. It is translated as CASSPGAVQETQYF. The complete variable domain, with remaining parts taken from reference TRBV18 and TRBJ2-5, reads NAGVMQNPRHLVRRRGQEARLRCSPMKGHSHVYWYRQLPEEGLKFMVYLQKENIIDESGMPKERFSAEFPKEGPSILRIQQVVRGDSAAYFCASSPGAVQETQYFGPGTRLLVL.

CDR3 in DNA: TGTGCCAGCAGCGACGGACTAGCGGGGGCCAGCCGGGATACGCAGTATTTT. Its protein is CASSDGLAGASRDTQYF. The chain couples TRBV9 to TRBJ2-3, with TRBD2 matching 13 bases. The germline V gene has CDR1 SGDLS and CDR2 YYNGEE. The J segment lost 6 bases and the V segment lost 3 bases, leaving 10 bases of the junction unmatched. CDR3 size: 17 residues.

This clone is termed medium-sized. This chain links TRBV15 with TRBJ1-1, with D unclear. The length of the CDR3 is 12 residues. CDR1 is LNHNV and CDR2 is YYDKDF in the germline V gene (reference sequence). V was trimmed by 4 bases and J by 6 bases, leaving 9 bases between them. The CDR3 region has the DNA TGTGCCACCAGCATCGACACCGCTGAAGCTTTCTTT. Translated, it gives CATSIDTAEAFF.

This clone was seen once. This rearrangement joins TRBV5-6 to TRBJ2-7; 7 bases match TRBD1. The V segment lost 2 bases and the J segment 9 bases; nucleotides outside the gene matches: 11. This CDR3 is 14 amino acids long. Germline assignment: CDR1 SGHDT and CDR2 YYEEEE. The CDR3 spells CASSLTGVSTRQYV. DNA for the CDR3: TGTGCCAGCAGCTTAACAGGGGTATCTACGCGGCAGTACGTC.

The chain couples TRBV19 to TRBJ1-1; D call uncertain. CDR1 is LNHDA and CDR2 is SQIVND in the germline V gene (reference sequence). The CDR3 sequence is 12 residues long. V was clipped by 5 bases and J by 3 bases, with 7 bases between them. This CDR3 reads CASSPRDTEAFF. CDR3 coding DNA: TGTGCCAGTAGTCCCCGGGACACTGAAGCTTTCTTT.

CDR3 protein: CASSWTGSQGAFF. The CDR3 region has the DNA TGTGCCAGCAGCTGGACAGGTTCACAGGGAGCTTTCTTT. V usage is TRBV5-6 and J usage is TRBJ1-1; TRBD1 matches 7 bases. The CDR3 has 13 residues. CDR1 and CDR2 (germline): SGHDT, YYEEEE. After removal of 3 bases from V and 10 bases from J, the junction contained 9 bases not matched to a gene.

In this sample, this clone turned up once. The V gene is TRBV28, the J gene TRBJ1-3, with D unresolved. Deletions cut 5 bases from V and 0 bases from J, with 8 bases between. Germline CDR1 reads MDHEN; CDR2 reads SYDVKM. CDR3 length equals 14 residues. The DNA for the CDR3 is TGTGCCAGCAGTCCCTGGAGCTCTGGAAACACCATATATTTT. Encoded protein: CASSPWSSGNTIYF.

The V gene is TRBV7-2, the J gene TRBJ2-2; the D gene is possibly TRBD1 (6 bases). CDR3 length equals 17 residues. Germline-derived CDR1 and CDR2 are SGHTA and FQGNSA. The V gene lost 0 bases and the J gene lost 7 bases, with 18 bases spanning the gap. CDR3 residues: CASSLAWSGVTSGELFF. In DNA, the CDR3 is TGTGCCAGCAGCTTAGCGTGGTCAGGGGTAACGAGCGGGGAGCTGTTTTTT.

This chain links TRBV10-1 with TRBJ2-2, with D possibly matching TRBD2 (5 bases). Trimming took off 4 bases at V and 0 bases at J, with 9 bases between the two ends. Looked up from germline, CDR1 is WNHNN and CDR2 is SYGVQD (reference sequence). CDR3 length: 15 residues. The CDR3 DNA sequence: TGCGCCAGCAGTGGAGTGCGGGCGAACACCGGGGAGCTGTTTTTT. Amino acids: CASSGVRANTGELFF.

The CDR3 protein is CASSPRTAAGYGYTF. As DNA, the CDR3 is TGTGCCAGCTCACCACGGACAGCGGCAGGCTATGGCTACACCTTC. The V and J genes are TRBV18 and TRBJ1-2; maybe TRBD1 (6 bases). The ends were cut back, 1 base at V and 4 bases at J, with 13 bases in the middle. The germline gives CDR1 KGHSH, CDR2 LQKENI. The CDR3 contains 15 residues.

This chain uses TRBV15 with TRBJ1-3; tentatively, D is TRBD1 (5 bases). V lost 0 bases to trimming and J lost 4 bases, with 13 bases between them. CDR3 length: 16 amino acids. The germline gives CDR1 LNHNV, CDR2 YYDKDF (reference sequence). CDR3 sequence: CATSRDHAGMGNTIYF. The CDR3 nucleotides read TGTGCCACCAGCAGAGATCACGCAGGGATGGGAAACACCATATATTTT.

This chain uses TRBV4-3 with TRBJ2-5, with TRBD1 matching over 8 bases. With 4 bases clipped from V and 5 bases from J, the junction kept 12 bases outside the gene matches. The V gene's germline CDR1 is LGHNA and CDR2 YSLEER. The CDR3 loop spans 16 amino acids. The CDR3 sequence is CASSLARTGKVETQYF. The CDR3 DNA reads as TGCGCCAGCAGCCTGGCCCGGACAGGGAAAGTGGAGACCCAGTACTTC.

The gene calls are TRBV27 and TRBJ2-7; 9 nucleotides line up with TRBD1. The CDR3 contains 15 residues. CDR1 is MNHEY and CDR2 is SMNVEV in the germline V gene (reference sequence). V was clipped by 2 bases and J by 6 bases; unmatched bases: 8. CDR3 sequence: CASSLTGQGRGEQYF. Here the CDR3 DNA reads TGTGCCAGCAGTTTAACGGGACAGGGCAGGGGCGAGCAGTACTTC.

This clone was observed a few times. The DNA for the CDR3 is TGTGCCAGTAGTCCAGGGGGCTTTCACGATCAGCCCCAGCATTTT. It codes for CASSPGGFHDQPQHF. This chain uses TRBV19 with TRBJ1-5; 8 bases are shared with TRBD1. Unmatched junction bases numbered 8, after V lost 5 bases and J lost 5 bases. The germline CDR1 and CDR2 sequences are LNHDA and SQIVND (reference sequence). The CDR3 is 15 residues long.

This clone was seen only a few times. The gene calls are TRBV10-2 and TRBJ2-5, with D maybe TRBD2 (5 bases). Germline CDR1 is WSHSY and CDR2 is SAAADI. V lost 8 bases and J 5 bases, leaving 12 bases between the germline ends. CDR3 length: 12 amino acids. The DNA of the CDR3 is TGCGCCAGCGGTCGGGGTCGGGAGACCCAGTACTTC. Residues: CASGRGRETQYF.

The chain is built from TRBV19 and TRBJ2-5; D perhaps matches TRBD2 (6 bases). V lost 5 bases and J 2 bases, leaving 6 bases between the germline ends. From germline, CDR1 is LNHDA and CDR2 SQIVND (reference sequence). This CDR3 is built from 12 residues. CDR3 coding DNA: TGTGCCAGTAGTGCGGGACAAGAGACCCAGTACTTC. Translating gives CASSAGQETQYF.

This clone has just a few counts. The chain has TRBV7-3 and TRBJ2-1; possible D gene TRBD1, 6 bases. V lost 0 bases and J lost 0, with 9 bases in between. This CDR3 is built from 16 residues. Per the germline V gene, CDR1 is SGHTA and CDR2 is FQGTGA. CDR3 nucleotides: TGTGCCAGCAGCTTAACGTCGGACAGCTCCTACAATGAGCAGTTCTTC. Its translation is CASSLTSDSSYNEQFF.

V usage is TRBV5-1 and J usage is TRBJ1-6; 10 positions agree with TRBD1. With 5 bases clipped from V and 10 bases from J, the junction kept 9 bases outside the gene matches. The length of the CDR3 is 15 residues. Looked up from germline, CDR1 is SGHRS and CDR2 is YFSETQ. The CDR3 region has the DNA TGCGCCAGCAGACTTTCGACAGGGGGCGAGTCACCCCTCCACTTT. Encoded protein: CASRLSTGGESPLHF.

This clone was seen a single time. The chain recombines TRBV7-2 with TRBJ1-1, with 7 bases lining up with TRBD1. After removal of 5 bases from V and 0 bases from J, the junction contained 9 bases not matched to a gene. The CDR3 is 16 amino acids. Germline V lookup: CDR1 SGHTA, CDR2 FQGNSA. CDR3 loop: CASSPRQGMMNTEAFF. The CDR3 DNA reads TGTGCCAGCAGCCCTAGACAGGGTATGATGAACACTGAAGCTTTCTTT.

V gene TRBV9 combines with J gene TRBJ1-2; 10 bases are a match to TRBD1. Unmatched junction bases numbered 1, after V lost 0 bases and J lost 2 bases. Germline V gene data show CDR1 as SGDLS and CDR2 as YYNGEE. The CDR3 extends over 15 amino acids. As DNA, the CDR3 is TGTGCCAGCAGCGTAGCGGGACAGGGGAACTATGGCTACACCTTC. The encoded protein is CASSVAGQGNYGYTF.

The CDR3 region has the DNA TGTGCCAGCAGTTTAAATTCAGGGCATGGCAATCAGCCCCAGCATTTT. This gives the protein CASSLNSGHGNQPQHF. The chain recombines TRBV27 with TRBJ1-5, with a tentative D call TRBD1 (5 bases). CDR1 and CDR2 (germline): MNHEY, SMNVEV (reference sequence). V dropped 2 bases and J dropped 2 bases, with 13 bases sitting between them. The CDR3 runs 16 residues.